This TCR beta chain originates from a study of CD8 T cells in Susac syndrome (dated by TCRdb to the late 2010s). The study in broad terms: Whether CD8+ T cell activation and differentiation in Susac syndrome was antigen driven was tested using repertoire sequencing. CD8+ T cell repertoire clonality was compared between around eleven healthy donors, approximately 14 Susac syndrome patients and approximately 15 multiple sclerosis patients.

RNA was extracted with the RNeasy kit and roughly 0.5 to 1 ug was reverse transcribed using random hexamers. The immunoSEQ multiplex PCR assay, which covers 54 Vbeta and 13 Jbeta segments, was used to amplify TCR beta CDR3 regions. PCR amplification bias was corrected by using a synthetic template baseline for primer optimization and computational correction. Turning to the authors' computational methods: Only productive sequences were kept, with reads annotated to V, D and J genes according to IMGT and analyzed in immunoSEQ Analyzer. To calculate clonality, Shannon entropy was normalized by log2 of the number of productive unique sequences and then subtracted from one. Public and private clones were assessed among the 100 most prevalent clones of each patient and control. Clones were defined as Susac-specific if absent from the healthy and MS cohorts, from around 1,000 published viral clones and from other ImmuneACCESS disease sequences. TCRdb's own reprocessing of the public reads used fastp at Q25 and MiXCR and kept productive beta chains. Entries that share a CDR3 protein sequence are merged under the most common genes and DNA. TCRdb's processing, not the authors' own work, is the source of the V and J calls. The sample contains about 60,000 distinct CDR3 sequences, roughly nine tenths of them found a single time. The ten largest clones take up approximately 0.18% of the sample.

V and J are trimmed by 7 bases and 2 bases, and the gene matches miss 3 bases of the junction. CDR1 and CDR2, looked up from the germline V gene, are MNHEY and SVGAGI. The CDR3 runs 15 amino acids, cysteine and phenylalanine included. Only CDR3 DNA remains: 45 bases, in frame from the first base. Results the study describes overall, beyond this receptor: The number of individuals in the TCR sequencing and HLA analysis was recognized as being relatively small.

As for this clonotype: Its antigen specificity is not known. It has no much larger one-base neighbor in the sample; base qualities were not kept.

High-throughput TCR beta sequencing profiled peripheral blood CD8+ and CD4+ T cells from healthy donors, Susac syndrome patients and multiple sclerosis patients. The healthy donors served as controls matched for age and sex. Bulk CD8+ and CD4+ T cells were purified by magnetic negative isolation, while CD8+ TEMRA cells were enriched using FACS. Blood was drawn into EDTA tubes, processed within 24 hours, and PBMCs were isolated by density gradient centrifugation. PBMCs intended for TCR sequencing were cryopreserved in liquid nitrogen and were subsequently thawed in a 37 degrees C water bath. A purity of at least 90% was achieved for sorted or isolated CD4+, CD8+ and CD8+ TEMRA cells.

The sequence links TRBV6-5 to TRBJ2-2; TRBD2 agrees with 11 junctional bases. The origin of this receptor is a human donor in good health. The specimen sequenced was CD8+ T cells from PBMCs. The DNA sequence is TGTGCCAGCACCGGGACTAGCGGCAACACCGGGGAGCTGTTTTTT. It is translated as CASTGTSGNTGELFF.